The 18 T cell receptor beta chains reported below all come from one sample, sequenced in a study of T cell repertoires in cytomegalovirus infection (dated by TCRdb to the late 2010s). TCRdb shows the sequencer as Illumina HiSeq 1500. TCRdb ran its own pipeline on the public reads, namely fastp trimming at Q25 and MiXCR clone calling, and kept in-frame beta chains. Entries that share a CDR3 protein sequence are merged under the most common genes and DNA. The sample profile shows around 230,000 distinct CDR3 sequences; approximately 7% of them were found once. The top ten clones comprise under 7% of the sample. The specimen sequenced was PBMCs. These receptors originate from a human donor in good health (CMV status not recorded). Some clones in this sample may be carry-over from other donors' samples.

The genes are TRBV30 and TRBJ1-2; D is unresolved. Trimming removed 2 bases at V and 3 bases at J, with 7 bases between. The CDR3 has 12 amino acids. In germline, CDR1 is GTSNPN, CDR2 SVGIG (reference sequence). The CDR3 loop reads CAWSRTDYGYTF. In DNA form, the CDR3 reads TGTGCCTGGAGTCGTACGGACTATGGCTACACCTTC.

This clonotype has only a few counts. J is TRBJ2-1 and V is TRBV9; 13 bases align to TRBD2. V shed 4 bases and J 7 bases; nucleotides not matched to a gene: 8. The CDR3 covers 16 residues. CDR1 is SGDLS, CDR2 YYNGEE, per germline. Here the CDR3 reads CASSPLTSGGFNEQFF. DNA of the CDR3: TGTGCCAGCAGCCCCTTGACTAGCGGGGGGTTTAATGAGCAGTTCTTC.

Ten or more counts support this clonotype. This chain links TRBV7-8 with TRBJ2-2, with D perhaps TRBD2 (5 bases). Germline-derived CDR1 and CDR2 are SGHVS and FQNEAQ. Trimming shortened V by 2 bases and J by 1 base, and 14 bases separated the two germline ends. This CDR3 spans 17 amino acids. The CDR3: CASSLSRSGGNTGELFF. The CDR3 nucleotides read TGTGCCAGCAGCTTATCAAGATCTGGAGGGAACACCGGGGAGCTGTTTTTT. Combining the CDR3 with reference TRBV7-8 and TRBJ2-2 gives the whole variable domain GAGVSQSPRYKVAKRGQDVALRCDPISGHVSLFWYQQALGQGPEFLTYFQNEAQLDKSGLPSDRFFAERPEGSVSTLKIQRTQQEDSAVYLCASSLSRSGGNTGELFFGEGSRLTVL.

This chain links TRBV5-1 with TRBJ2-3; weak D call: TRBD1 (5 bases). The CDR3 consists of 14 residues. Germline values: CDR1 SGHRS, CDR2 YFSETQ. With 2 bases removed from V and 3 bases from J, the gap between germline ends came to 10 bases. The CDR3 loop is CASSFQGLTDTQYF. CDR3 bases: TGCGCCAGCAGCTTCCAGGGATTGACAGATACGCAGTATTTT.

The chain carries TRBV28 and TRBJ2-1; the match to TRBD1 covers 9 bases. The V gene's germline CDR1 is MDHEN and CDR2 SYDVKM. This CDR3 comprises 16 residues. Trimming took 7 bases from V and 6 from J; bases not matched to a gene: 13. The chain's CDR3 is CASILRGTGTFNEQFF. CDR3 sequence (DNA): TGTGCCAGCATCCTTAGGGGGACAGGGACATTCAATGAGCAGTTCTTC. The whole variable domain, filled in from reference TRBV28 and TRBJ2-1, reads DVKVTQSSRYLVKRTGEKVFLECVQDMDHENMFWYRQDPGLGLRLIYFSYDVKMKEKGDIPEGYSVSREKKERFSLILESASTNQTSMYLCASILRGTGTFNEQFFGPGTRLTVL.

In its sample, this clonotype was seen many times. The chain combines TRBV5-5 with TRBJ2-2, with 11 bases matching TRBD1. The ends lost 2 bases at V and 5 bases at J; junction bases unmatched: 8. Germline assignment: CDR1 SGHKS and CDR2 YYEKEE (reference sequence). This CDR3 spans 17 amino acids. The CDR3 is CASSFFRGQGATGELFF. CDR3 in DNA: TGTGCCAGCAGCTTCTTCAGAGGACAGGGGGCGACCGGGGAGCTGTTTTTT.

The genes are TRBV4-1 and TRBJ1-4; 7 nucleotides line up with TRBD1. V trimming: 1 base; J trimming: 5 bases; junction bases outside the gene matches: 4. The CDR3 has 15 amino acids. The V gene's germline CDR1 is MGHRA and CDR2 YSYEKL. The CDR3 here is CASSQAGTVNEKLFF. DNA for the CDR3: TGCGCCAGCAGCCAAGCCGGGACAGTAAATGAAAAACTGTTTTTT.

This clonotype was seen ten or more times. The genes are TRBV7-2 and TRBJ1-2, with unresolved D. Germline V gives CDR1 SGHTA, CDR2 FQGNSA. Trimming took off 4 bases at V and 1 base at J, with 7 bases between the two ends. This CDR3 is built from 13 residues. CDR3 DNA: TGTGCCAGCAGCTCCATTGTTAACTATGGCTACACCTTC. Protein: CASSSIVNYGYTF.

The chain has TRBV29-1 and TRBJ1-2; possibly TRBD1 for D (5 bases). Between the trimmed V and J ends, which lost 6 bases and 4 bases, there was a span of 18 bases. The CDR3 is made up of 14 amino acids. In germline, CDR1 is SQVTM, CDR2 ANQGSEA. The CDR3: CSVPAAGPSYGYTF. The CDR3, as DNA: TGCAGCGTACCAGCAGCGGGACCGAGCTATGGCTACACCTTC.

The CDR3 sequence: CASSLGRGRNQPQHF. The CDR3 DNA reads as TGTGCCAGCAGCTTAGGCAGGGGGCGGAATCAGCCCCAGCATTTT. The chain combines TRBV7-2 with TRBJ1-5; TRBD1 matches 8 bases. The CDR3 has 15 amino acids. Germline V gives CDR1 SGHTA, CDR2 FQGNSA. V dropped 1 base and J dropped 4; count of bases not matched to a gene: 3.

This clonotype has ten or more counts. V gene TRBV19 combines with J gene TRBJ1-5; D ambiguous. From germline, CDR1 is LNHDA and CDR2 SQIVND (reference sequence). The CDR3 extends over 12 amino acids. Trimming cost V 3 bases and J 7 bases, with 7 bases left between them. CDR3 nucleotide sequence: TGTGCCAGTAGTATTCTCGGCCAGCCCCAGCATTTT. Protein: CASSILGQPQHF.

Regarding this clonotype: A clone one base away is much larger, so this may be a read error. The J gene is TRBJ1-3, the V gene TRBV7-2; D ambiguous. This CDR3 has 13 amino acids. The V and J ends lost 0 bases and 6 bases respectively, with 6 bases between them. Per the germline V gene, CDR1 is SGHTA and CDR2 is FQGNSA. This CDR3 reads CASSLAVKNTIYF. DNA of the CDR3: TGTGCCAGCAGCTTAGCAGTGAAAAACACCATATATTTT.

This clonotype was seen at least ten times. This chain joins TRBV5-4 and TRBJ2-7, with unresolved D. V lost 0 bases, J lost 0 bases, and 4 bases lay in between. This CDR3 spans 13 amino acids. CDR1 and CDR2 from the germline V gene are SGHNT and YYREEE (reference sequence). CDR3 loop: CASSLGNSYEQYF. CDR3 coding DNA: TGTGCCAGCAGCTTGGGGAACTCCTACGAGCAGTACTTC.

J is TRBJ2-2 and V is TRBV12-3 or TRBV12-4, with D possibly matching TRBD1 (5 bases). Trimming stripped 3 bases from V and 6 bases from J, with 11 bases between. The length of the CDR3 is 14 residues. CDR3 coding DNA: TGTGCCAGCAGTTTCGCAGGGATCGCCGGGGAGCTGTTTTTT. Residues: CASSFAGIAGELFF.

V and J are TRBV30 and TRBJ1-2; perhaps TRBD1 as D (5 bases). Germline V lookup: CDR1 GTSNPN, CDR2 SVGIG (reference sequence). The CDR3 spans 17 residues. The V end lost 5 bases, the J end lost 2 bases, and 24 bases lay between the germline ends. The CDR3 is CAWDPRGGWGENYGYTF. The CDR3 DNA reads as TGTGCCTGGGATCCACGGGGCGGTTGGGGCGAAAACTATGGCTACACCTTC.

This clonotype was seen at least ten times. The V call is TRBV20-1, the J call TRBJ1-5; D remains unclear. The CDR3 is 14 amino acids. V was clipped by 6 bases and J by 1 base, with 13 bases between them. CDR1 and CDR2 from the germline V gene are DFQATT and SNEGSKA (reference sequence). CDR3 bases: TGCAGTGCCCCCCCGGGTGGGAGCAATCAGCCCCAGCATTTT. It yields the protein CSAPPGGSNQPQHF.

The chain is built from TRBV5-1 and TRBJ1-3, with a weak D call TRBD1 (5 bases). CDR1 is SGHRS and CDR2 is YFSETQ in the germline V gene. This CDR3 has 15 residues. Trimming shortened V by 5 bases and J by 2 bases, and 14 bases separated the two germline ends. The CDR3 here is CASRLSQGPGNTIYF. The CDR3 coding sequence is TGCGCCAGCAGACTCAGCCAGGGACCTGGAAACACCATATATTTT.

This clonotype was picked up many times. The chain combines TRBV20-1 with TRBJ1-3; no definite D call. Looked up from germline, CDR1 is DFQATT and CDR2 is SNEGSKA (reference sequence). V lost 1 base and J lost 3, with 10 bases in between. This CDR3 region has 14 residues. The CDR3: CSARGQVFGNTIYF. CDR3 DNA sequence: TGCAGTGCTAGAGGGCAGGTGTTTGGAAACACCATATATTTT.